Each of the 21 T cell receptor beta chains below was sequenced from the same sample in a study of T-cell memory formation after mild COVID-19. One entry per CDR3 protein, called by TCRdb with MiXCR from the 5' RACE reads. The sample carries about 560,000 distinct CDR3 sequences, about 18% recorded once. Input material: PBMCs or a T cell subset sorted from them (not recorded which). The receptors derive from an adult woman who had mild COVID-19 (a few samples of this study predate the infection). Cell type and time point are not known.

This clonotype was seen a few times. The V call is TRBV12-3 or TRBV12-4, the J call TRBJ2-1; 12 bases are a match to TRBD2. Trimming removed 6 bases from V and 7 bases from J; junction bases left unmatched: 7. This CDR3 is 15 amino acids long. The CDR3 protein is CASSMILAGGNEQFF. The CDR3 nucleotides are TGTGCCAGCAGCATGATACTAGCGGGAGGTAATGAGCAGTTCTTC.

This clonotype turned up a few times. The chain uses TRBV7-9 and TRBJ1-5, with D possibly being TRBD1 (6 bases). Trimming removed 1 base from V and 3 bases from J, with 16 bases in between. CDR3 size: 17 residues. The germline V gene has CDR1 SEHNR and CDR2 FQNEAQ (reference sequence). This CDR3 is CASSLEAGGANNQPQHF. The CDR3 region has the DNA TGTGCCAGCAGCTTAGAGGCGGGGGGCGCAAACAATCAGCCCCAGCATTTT.

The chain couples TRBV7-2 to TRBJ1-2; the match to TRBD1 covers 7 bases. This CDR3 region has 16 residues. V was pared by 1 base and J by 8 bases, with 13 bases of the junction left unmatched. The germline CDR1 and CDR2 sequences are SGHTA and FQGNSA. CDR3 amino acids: CASSLGETGSGYGYTF. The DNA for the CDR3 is TGTGCCAGCAGCTTAGGAGAGACAGGGTCGGGGTACGGCTACACCTTC. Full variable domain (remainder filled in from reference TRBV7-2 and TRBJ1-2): GAGVSQSPSNKVTEKGKDVELRCDPISGHTALYWYRQSLGQGLEFLIYFQGNSAPDKSGLPSDRFSAERTGGSVSTLTIQRTQQEDSAVYLCASSLGETGSGYGYTFGSGTRLTVV.

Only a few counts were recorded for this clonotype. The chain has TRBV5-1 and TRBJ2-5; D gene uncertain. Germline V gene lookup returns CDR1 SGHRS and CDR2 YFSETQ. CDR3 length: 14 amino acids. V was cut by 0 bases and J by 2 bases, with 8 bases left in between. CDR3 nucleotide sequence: TGCGCCAGCAGCTTGGGGTGGGGTCAAGAGACCCAGTACTTC. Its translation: CASSLGWGQETQYF.

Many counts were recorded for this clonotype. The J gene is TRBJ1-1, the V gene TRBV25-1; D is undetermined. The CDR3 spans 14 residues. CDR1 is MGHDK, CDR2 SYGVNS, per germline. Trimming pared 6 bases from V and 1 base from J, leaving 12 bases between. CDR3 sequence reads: CASRRTAGNTEAFF. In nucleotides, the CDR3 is TGTGCCAGCAGAAGGACGGCGGGGAACACTGAAGCTTTCTTT.

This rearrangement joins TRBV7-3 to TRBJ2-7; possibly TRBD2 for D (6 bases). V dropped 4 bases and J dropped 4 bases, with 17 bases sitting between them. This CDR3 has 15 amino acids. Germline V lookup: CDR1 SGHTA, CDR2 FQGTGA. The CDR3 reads CASSSSPGEPYEQYF. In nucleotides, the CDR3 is TGTGCCAGCAGCTCCAGCCCGGGAGAGCCTTACGAGCAGTACTTC.

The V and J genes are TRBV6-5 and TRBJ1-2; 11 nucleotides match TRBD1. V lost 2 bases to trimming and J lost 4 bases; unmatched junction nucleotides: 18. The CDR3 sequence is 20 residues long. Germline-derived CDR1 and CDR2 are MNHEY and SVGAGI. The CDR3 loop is CASSYRLGTGGSVGVYGYTF. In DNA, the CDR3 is TGTGCCAGCAGTTACCGCCTGGGGACAGGGGGAAGTGTAGGAGTCTATGGCTACACCTTC.

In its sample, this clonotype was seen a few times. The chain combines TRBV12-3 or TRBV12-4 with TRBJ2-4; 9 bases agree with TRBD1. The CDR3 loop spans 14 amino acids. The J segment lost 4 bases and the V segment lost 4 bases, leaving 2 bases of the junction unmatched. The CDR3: CASSWGQGKNIQYF. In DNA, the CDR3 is TGTGCCAGCAGTTGGGGACAGGGTAAAAACATTCAGTACTTC.

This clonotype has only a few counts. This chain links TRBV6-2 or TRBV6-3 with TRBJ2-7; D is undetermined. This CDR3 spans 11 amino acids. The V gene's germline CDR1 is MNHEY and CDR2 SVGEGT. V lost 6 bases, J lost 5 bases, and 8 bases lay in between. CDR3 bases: TGTGCCAGCAGGGCAATGGACGAGCAGTACTTC. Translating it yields CASRAMDEQYF.

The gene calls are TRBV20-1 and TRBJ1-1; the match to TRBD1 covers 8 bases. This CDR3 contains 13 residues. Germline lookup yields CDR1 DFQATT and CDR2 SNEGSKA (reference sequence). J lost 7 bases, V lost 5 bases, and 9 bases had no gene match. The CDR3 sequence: CSALHTGGNEAFF. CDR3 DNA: TGCAGTGCTCTTCATACAGGGGGAAATGAAGCTTTCTTT.

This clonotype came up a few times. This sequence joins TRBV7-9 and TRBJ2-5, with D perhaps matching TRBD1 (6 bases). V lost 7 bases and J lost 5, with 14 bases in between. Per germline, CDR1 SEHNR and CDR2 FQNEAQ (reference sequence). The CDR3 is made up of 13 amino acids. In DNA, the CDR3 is TGTGCCAGCACCACAGGGAGCTGGGAGACCCAGTACTTC. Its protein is CASTTGSWETQYF. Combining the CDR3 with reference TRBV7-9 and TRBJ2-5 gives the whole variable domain DTGVSQNPRHKITKRGQNVTFRCDPISEHNRLYWYRQTLGQGPEFLTYFQNEAQLEKSRLLSDRFSAERPKGSFSTLEIQRTEQGDSAMYLCASTTGSWETQYFGPGTRLLVL.

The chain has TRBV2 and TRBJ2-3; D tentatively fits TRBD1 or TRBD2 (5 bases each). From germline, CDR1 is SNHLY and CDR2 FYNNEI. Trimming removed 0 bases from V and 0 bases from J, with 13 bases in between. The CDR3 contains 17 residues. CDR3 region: CASSEALWGSSTDTQYF. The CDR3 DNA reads TGTGCCAGCAGTGAAGCGCTTTGGGGGAGTAGCACAGATACGCAGTATTTT.

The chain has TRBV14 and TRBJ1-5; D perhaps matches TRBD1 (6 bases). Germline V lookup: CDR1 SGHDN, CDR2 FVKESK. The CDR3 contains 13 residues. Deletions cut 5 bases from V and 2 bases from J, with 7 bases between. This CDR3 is CASSAGGNQPQHF. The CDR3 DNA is TGTGCCAGCAGCGCAGGGGGCAATCAGCCCCAGCATTTT. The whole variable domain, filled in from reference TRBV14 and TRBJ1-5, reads EAGVTQFPSHSVIEKGQTVTLRCDPISGHDNLYWYRRVMGKEIKFLLHFVKESKQDESGMPNNRFLAERTGGTYSTLKVQPAELEDSGVYFCASSAGGNQPQHFGDGTRLSIL.

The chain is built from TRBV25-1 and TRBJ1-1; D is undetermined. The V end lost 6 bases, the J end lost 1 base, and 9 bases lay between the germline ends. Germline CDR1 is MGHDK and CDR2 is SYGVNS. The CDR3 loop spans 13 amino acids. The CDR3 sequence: CASRPRQNTEAFF. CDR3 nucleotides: TGTGCCAGCAGACCCCGACAGAACACTGAAGCTTTCTTT.

CDR3 region: CASISDSGWGGYTF. The CDR3 bases are TGTGCCAGCATCTCGGACAGTGGCTGGGGTGGCTACACCTTC. The chain employs TRBV6-5 and TRBJ1-2; a possible D gene is TRBD1 (6 bases). Trimming shortened V by 7 bases and J by 7 bases, and 19 bases separated the two germline ends. Germline loops: CDR1 MNHEY, CDR2 SVGAGI. The CDR3 covers 14 residues.

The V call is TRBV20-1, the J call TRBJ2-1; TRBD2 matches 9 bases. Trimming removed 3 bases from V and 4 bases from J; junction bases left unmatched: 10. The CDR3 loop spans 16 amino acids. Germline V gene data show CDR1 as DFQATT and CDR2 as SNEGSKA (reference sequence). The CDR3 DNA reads TGCAGTGCTAGGACGACACTAGCGGGTACTTACAATGAGCAGTTCTTC. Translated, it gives CSARTTLAGTYNEQFF.

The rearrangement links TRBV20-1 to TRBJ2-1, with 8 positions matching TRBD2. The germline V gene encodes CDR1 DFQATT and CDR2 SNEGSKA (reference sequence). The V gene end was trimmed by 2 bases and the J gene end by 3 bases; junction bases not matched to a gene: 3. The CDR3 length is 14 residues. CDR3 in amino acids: CSARNGTSYNEQFF. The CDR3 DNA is TGCAGTGCTAGAAATGGGACTAGCTACAATGAGCAGTTCTTC.

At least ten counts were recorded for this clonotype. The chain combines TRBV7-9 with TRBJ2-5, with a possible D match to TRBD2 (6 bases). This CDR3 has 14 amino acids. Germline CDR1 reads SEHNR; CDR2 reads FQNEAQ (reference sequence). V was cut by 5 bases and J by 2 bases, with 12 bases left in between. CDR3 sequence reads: CASSPPGRQETQYF. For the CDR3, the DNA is TGTGCCAGCAGCCCCCCCGGGAGACAAGAGACCCAGTACTTC.

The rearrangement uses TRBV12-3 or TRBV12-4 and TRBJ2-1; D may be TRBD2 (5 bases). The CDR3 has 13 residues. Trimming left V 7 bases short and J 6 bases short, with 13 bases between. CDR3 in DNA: TGTGCCAGCACCTCAACTCGGGGCAATGAGCAGTTCTTC. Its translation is CASTSTRGNEQFF.

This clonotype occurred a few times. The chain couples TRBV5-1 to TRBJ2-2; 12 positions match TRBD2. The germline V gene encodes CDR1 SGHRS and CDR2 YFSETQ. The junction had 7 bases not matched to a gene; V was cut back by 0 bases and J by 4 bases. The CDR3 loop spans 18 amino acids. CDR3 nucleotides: TGCGCCAGCAGCTTGGTTGCGACTAGCGGGGGTACCACCGGGGAGCTGTTTTTT. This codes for CASSLVATSGGTTGELFF.

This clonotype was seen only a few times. In nucleotides, the CDR3 is TGTGCCAGCAGTTACGGAGGACTAGCGCACAATGAGCAGTTCTTC. It encodes CASSYGGLAHNEQFF. The V call is TRBV6-5, the J call TRBJ2-1; 9 bases agree with TRBD2. Germline V CDR1 and CDR2: MNHEY, SVGAGI. V was clipped by 2 bases and J by 5 bases; unmatched bases: 4. This CDR3 is built from 15 residues.